This T cell receptor beta chain was recorded in a study of T cell responses to AZD1222 COVID-19 vaccine. General observations from the study: Nearly half of unique spike-specific TCRs reportedly avoided B.1.351 and B.1.1.7 mutated regions. The donor cohort was predominantly white British with a female majority, and clonal diversity may have been underestimated. Spike was spanned by vaccine-associated CD4 TCRs, with dominance at 160-218 and 743-854.

As to this clone: Antigen unknown.

V was pared by 7 bases and J by 9 bases, with 7 bases of the junction left unmatched. The length of the CDR3 is 14 residues. Germline CDR1 and CDR2: LGHNT and FRNRAP. This table comes from immunoSEQ multiplex PCR, and its TCRdb copy is limited to in-frame clones, with some not included. The sample contains almost 95,000 clones, 85% of which appear only once. The starting material was peripheral blood, obtained 28 days after the second AZD1222 dose. The chain joins TRBV12-5 to TRBJ2-1; TRBD1 aligns across 12 bases. This receptor was obtained from an adult who received the AZD1222 COVID-19 vaccine. CDR3 nucleotide sequence: TGTGCTAGTGTCTCGGGACAGGGGGCGACTGAGCAGTTCTTC. Its translation is CASVSGQGATEQFF.